The 29 T cell receptor beta chains listed next were all sequenced from one sample in a study of blood T cell repertoires in COVID-19. Clones were sequenced by immunoSEQ multiplex PCR, and TCRdb holds only the in-frame ones, with some missing. The data show hundreds of thousands of clones, with 88% seen just once and roughly 0.8% held by the top ten. Sequenced input: peripheral blood. The receptors here all came from a woman aged 25 to 39 with acute or convalescent COVID-19.

The CDR3 nucleotides are TGTGCCAGCAGCCATGGACCCGGGACTAGCGGGAAGAGCTCCTACAATGAGCAGTTCTTC. Residues: CASSHGPGTSGKSSYNEQFF. This sequence joins TRBV14 and TRBJ2-1; 13 bases match TRBD2. This CDR3 has 20 residues. V was clipped by 3 bases and J by 0 bases; unmatched bases: 11. Germline loops: CDR1 SGHDN, CDR2 FVKESK. The entire variable domain, with the rest obtained from reference TRBV14 and TRBJ2-1, is as follows: EAGVTQFPSHSVIEKGQTVTLRCDPISGHDNLYWYRRVMGKEIKFLLHFVKESKQDESGMPNNRFLAERTGGTYSTLKVQPAELEDSGVYFCASSHGPGTSGKSSYNEQFFGPGTRLTVL.

The V call is TRBV12-3 or TRBV12-4, the J call TRBJ1-1; D not certain. Between the trimmed V and J ends, which lost 3 bases and 2 bases, there was a span of 7 bases. This CDR3 region has 13 residues. The CDR3 reads CASSFIFNTEAFF. CDR3 coding DNA: TGTGCCAGCAGTTTTATATTTAACACTGAAGCTTTCTTT.

V and J are TRBV13 and TRBJ1-4; 7 positions match TRBD1. This CDR3 is built from 14 residues. Trimming removed 6 bases from V and 8 bases from J; junction bases left unmatched: 9. Germline CDR1 and CDR2: PRHDT and FYEKMQ (reference sequence). The CDR3 nucleotides are TGTGCCAGCAGTCGACAGGGCCCATGGGAAAAACTGTTTTTT. This codes for CASSRQGPWEKLFF.

This clone occurred once. The V and J genes are TRBV4-3 and TRBJ2-7; 11 bases are a match to TRBD2. This CDR3 region has 16 residues. Germline values: CDR1 LGHNA, CDR2 YSLEER. The V and J ends lost 1 base and 3 bases, in that order; junction bases with no gene match: 5. The DNA for the CDR3 is TGCGCCAGCAGCCAAGCTAGCGGGGGGATCCACTACGAGCAGTACTTC. Translation: CASSQASGGIHYEQYF.

This chain connects TRBV19 to TRBJ2-5, with TRBD1 as a possible D gene (6 bases). The CDR3 is 13 amino acids. Deletions cut 5 bases from V and 3 bases from J, with 10 bases between. Per germline, CDR1 LNHDA and CDR2 SQIVND (reference sequence). The CDR3 DNA sequence: TGTGCCAGTAGTTTACCAGGGGAAGAGACCCAGTACTTC. This gives the protein CASSLPGEETQYF.

The chain uses TRBV11-3 and TRBJ1-6; no firm D call. Germline CDR1 and CDR2: SGHNT and YENEEA. This CDR3 has 13 residues. With 5 bases removed from V and 7 bases from J, the gap between germline ends came to 9 bases. The CDR3 coding sequence is TGTGCCAGCAGCCCCTCCCCGAATTCACCCCTCCACTTT. It yields the protein CASSPSPNSPLHF.

This chain links TRBV7-9 with TRBJ1-5; no clear D. This CDR3 region has 13 residues. CDR1 is SEHNR, CDR2 FQNEAQ, per germline (reference sequence). With 6 bases removed from V and 2 bases from J, the gap between germline ends came to 8 bases. This chain's CDR3 is CASSTSGNQPQHF. CDR3 DNA sequence: TGTGCCAGCAGTACATCCGGCAATCAGCCCCAGCATTTT. The entire variable domain, with the rest obtained from reference TRBV7-9 and TRBJ1-5, is as follows: DTGVSQNPRHKITKRGQNVTFRCDPISEHNRLYWYRQTLGQGPEFLTYFQNEAQLEKSRLLSDRFSAERPKGSFSTLEIQRTEQGDSAMYLCASSTSGNQPQHFGDGTRLSIL.

The chain carries TRBV7-9 and TRBJ1-1, with D unclear. Germline CDR1 reads SEHNR; CDR2 reads FQNEAQ (reference sequence). The CDR3 has 12 amino acids. Trimming stripped 1 base from V and 10 bases from J, with 10 bases between. The CDR3 protein is CASSLEGAGAFF. CDR3 DNA sequence: TGTGCCAGCAGCTTAGAGGGAGCGGGAGCTTTCTTT. The complete variable domain, with remaining parts taken from reference TRBV7-9 and TRBJ1-1, reads DTGVSQNPRHKITKRGQNVTFRCDPISEHNRLYWYRQTLGQGPEFLTYFQNEAQLEKSRLLSDRFSAERPKGSFSTLEIQRTEQGDSAMYLCASSLEGAGAFFGQGTRLTVV.

The rearrangement joins TRBV5-1 to TRBJ2-7; possibly TRBD1 for D (6 bases). The V end lost 0 bases, the J end lost 3 bases, and 10 bases lay between the germline ends. CDR3 length: 14 amino acids. Per germline, CDR1 SGHRS and CDR2 YFSETQ. The CDR3 loop is CASSLEQGLYEQYF. The CDR3 DNA reads TGCGCCAGCAGCTTGGAACAGGGCCTCTACGAGCAGTACTTC. Full variable domain (rest looked up from reference TRBV5-1 and TRBJ2-7): KAGVTQTPRYLIKTRGQQVTLSCSPISGHRSVSWYQQTPGQGLQFLFEYFSETQRNKGNFPGRFSGRQFSNSRSEMNVSTLELGDSALYLCASSLEQGLYEQYFGPGTRLTVT.

This chain links TRBV7-2 with TRBJ1-1; D ambiguous. V was shortened by 7 bases and J by 1 base, with 10 bases between the two germline ends. The CDR3 length is 13 residues. Germline assignment: CDR1 SGHTA and CDR2 FQGNSA. The CDR3 is CASNADTNTEAFF. In DNA form, the CDR3 reads TGTGCCAGCAACGCAGACACGAACACTGAAGCTTTCTTT.

This chain uses TRBV5-1 with TRBJ2-3; 7 bases fit TRBD1. The J segment lost 4 bases and the V segment lost 2 bases, leaving 4 bases of the junction unmatched. The CDR3 loop spans 14 amino acids. The germline gives CDR1 SGHRS, CDR2 YFSETQ. This chain's CDR3 is CASSLTGVPDTQYF. The CDR3 DNA reads as TGCGCCAGCAGCTTAACAGGGGTCCCAGATACGCAGTATTTT.

This clone was seen a single time. This chain links TRBV7-9 with TRBJ1-5, with 9 bases aligning to TRBD1. Unmatched junction bases numbered 6, after V lost 2 bases and J lost 7 bases. Germline CDR1 and CDR2: SEHNR and FQNEAQ (reference sequence). This CDR3 is 15 amino acids long. The DNA for the CDR3 is TGTGCCAGCAGCTTATCCGGACAGGGGAAACAGCCCCAGCATTTT. As protein: CASSLSGQGKQPQHF.

Concerning this clone itself: The sample carries other DNA sequences with the same CDR3. The rearrangement joins TRBV12-3 or TRBV12-4 to TRBJ2-1; D unresolved. V lost 1 base to trimming and J lost 4 bases, with 5 bases between them. The CDR3 consists of 13 residues. The CDR3 DNA sequence: TGTGCCAGCAGTTTAGGGCAGTACAATGAGCAGTTCTTC. It yields the protein CASSLGQYNEQFF.

The rearrangement links TRBV15 to TRBJ1-2, with 10 bases matching TRBD1. The V gene end was trimmed by 2 bases and the J gene end by 11 bases; junction bases not matched to a gene: 17. This CDR3 region has 17 residues. Per germline, CDR1 LNHNV and CDR2 YYDKDF (reference sequence). The CDR3 region has the DNA TGTGCCACCAGCAGAATCGTGGGCCTGGGACAGGGGAGTGATTACACCTTC. Its protein is CATSRIVGLGQGSDYTF.

This clone has only a few counts. J is TRBJ2-3 and V is TRBV7-2; perhaps TRBD2 as D (6 bases). CDR1 and CDR2 from the germline V gene are SGHTA and FQGNSA. The ends were cut back, 2 bases at V and 1 base at J, with 7 bases in the middle. The CDR3 spans 14 residues. The CDR3 coding sequence is TGTGCCAGCAGCTTATTAGCGGGCACAGATACGCAGTATTTT. It yields the protein CASSLLAGTDTQYF.

As DNA, the CDR3 is TGTGCCAGCAGTAAACTAGCGGGAGCCTACGAGCAGTACTTC. Its translation is CASSKLAGAYEQYF. The chain recombines TRBV7-9 with TRBJ2-7, with 11 bases aligning to TRBD2. The CDR3 runs to 14 residues. V trimming: 6 bases; J trimming: 2 bases; junction bases outside the gene matches: 3. Germline CDR1 reads SEHNR; CDR2 reads FQNEAQ (reference sequence).

The chain employs TRBV12-3 or TRBV12-4 and TRBJ1-2, with TRBD1 matching 9 bases. V shed 5 bases and J 6 bases; nucleotides not matched to a gene: 4. The CDR3 is 13 residues long. This chain's CDR3 is CASSRQGVNGYTF. Here the CDR3 DNA reads TGTGCCAGCAGTCGACAGGGGGTTAATGGCTACACCTTC.

The gene calls are TRBV12-3 or TRBV12-4 and TRBJ2-1; D possibly corresponds to TRBD1 (5 bases). The V end was cut by 6 bases, the J end by 11 bases, with 14 bases between. The CDR3 totals 12 residues. Here the CDR3 reads CASSRATTQQFF. CDR3 DNA: TGTGCCAGCAGCAGGGCGACAACCCAGCAGTTCTTC.

The chain uses TRBV5-1 and TRBJ2-1; D is unclear. The CDR3 loop spans 15 amino acids. Germline CDR1 SGHRS, CDR2 YFSETQ. Trimming shortened V by 4 bases and J by 5 bases, and 16 bases separated the two germline ends. The CDR3 loop is CASSLPPLENNEQFF. CDR3 coding DNA: TGCGCCAGCAGCCTCCCCCCGCTGGAGAACAATGAGCAGTTCTTC.

The chain combines TRBV6-6 with TRBJ2-7; TRBD2 is a possible D gene (6 bases). Germline-derived CDR1 and CDR2 are MNHNY and SVGAGI (reference sequence). The CDR3 covers 12 residues. V was shortened by 6 bases and J by 11 bases, with 17 bases between the two germline ends. This CDR3 is CASRLSMGEEYF. The CDR3 bases are TGTGCCAGCAGATTGAGCATGGGGGAGGAGTACTTC.

This sequence joins TRBV2 and TRBJ1-2; a possible D gene is TRBD1 (6 bases). The CDR3 runs 14 residues. V lost 8 bases and J lost 6, with 19 bases in between. CDR1 is SNHLY and CDR2 is FYNNEI in the germline V gene. CDR3 amino acids: CASGRGRAVDGYTF. In nucleotides, the CDR3 is TGTGCCAGCGGTAGGGGGAGGGCCGTCGATGGCTACACCTTC.

The V call is TRBV10-3, the J call TRBJ2-1; no definite D call. V was pared by 2 bases and J by 3 bases, with 5 bases between. The CDR3 loop spans 13 amino acids. The germline V gene encodes CDR1 ENHRY and CDR2 SYGVKD. The CDR3 loop reads CAISEGSYNEQFF. CDR3 DNA sequence: TGTGCCATCAGTGAGGGCAGCTACAATGAGCAGTTCTTC.

The CDR3 reads CASSLHRGAGNTGELFF. As DNA, the CDR3 is TGTGCCAGCAGCTTACACAGGGGCGCTGGAAACACCGGGGAGCTGTTTTTT. V usage is TRBV7-9 and J usage is TRBJ2-2, with 7 bases aligning to TRBD1. J gave up 2 bases and V 2 bases, and 8 bases lay outside the gene matches. The CDR3 has 17 amino acids. Germline V gene sequence: CDR1 SEHNR, CDR2 FQNEAQ (reference sequence). Full variable domain (missing parts from reference TRBV7-9 and TRBJ2-2): DTGVSQNPRHKITKRGQNVTFRCDPISEHNRLYWYRQTLGQGPEFLTYFQNEAQLEKSRLLSDRFSAERPKGSFSTLEIQRTEQGDSAMYLCASSLHRGAGNTGELFFGEGSRLTVL.

V and J are TRBV14 and TRBJ2-2; 7 bases are shared with TRBD2. The CDR3 extends over 16 amino acids. V gave up 2 bases and J gave up 0 bases; unmatched junction bases: 3. In germline, CDR1 is SGHDN, CDR2 FVKESK. The CDR3 DNA reads as TGTGCCAGCAGCCAACGTCTAGCGGCGAACACCGGGGAGCTGTTTTTT. Its protein product is CASSQRLAANTGELFF.

This sequence joins TRBV27 and TRBJ2-1; D is possibly TRBD1 (6 bases). Germline CDR1 and CDR2: MNHEY and SMNVEV (reference sequence). The V end was cut by 8 bases, the J end by 2 bases, with 16 bases between. The CDR3 consists of 15 residues. The CDR3 sequence: CASLHRVSPYNEQFF. Written as DNA, the CDR3 is TGTGCCAGCCTCCACAGGGTATCGCCCTACAATGAGCAGTTCTTC.

The chain couples TRBV6-5 to TRBJ2-3, with 9 bases identical to TRBD1. Germline V gene data show CDR1 as MNHEY and CDR2 as SVGAGI. The trim removed 5 bases at V and 7 bases at J, leaving 10 bases unmatched. The CDR3 totals 15 residues. This chain's CDR3 is CASSPSGTGWNTQYF. CDR3 sequence (DNA): TGTGCCAGCAGTCCCTCCGGGACAGGGTGGAATACGCAGTATTTT.

The gene calls are TRBV12-3 or TRBV12-4 and TRBJ2-2; D is unresolved. The V end lost 5 bases, the J end lost 5 bases, and 3 bases lay between the germline ends. CDR3 length: 11 amino acids. The CDR3 sequence is CASSRTGELFF. The CDR3 region has the DNA TGTGCCAGCAGTCGGACCGGGGAGCTGTTTTTT.

This clone was found a few times. The chain links TRBV19 to TRBJ1-4, with 11 bases that match TRBD1. The germline gives CDR1 LNHDA, CDR2 SQIVND (reference sequence). Trimming cost V 1 base and J 7 bases; bases outside gene matches: 5. The CDR3 is 16 amino acids. The CDR3 coding sequence is TGTGCCAGTAGTATAGGTGCTGGGACAGGGGGTGAAAAACTGTTTTTT. Translating gives CASSIGAGTGGEKLFF.

The chain is built from TRBV19 and TRBJ1-5; perhaps TRBD1 as D (5 bases). Trimming pared 7 bases from V and 5 bases from J, leaving 21 bases between. Germline CDR1 LNHDA, CDR2 SQIVND (reference sequence). CDR3 length: 16 amino acids. The CDR3 sequence is CASNPRSRGGDQPQHF. DNA of the CDR3: TGTGCCAGTAACCCAAGGAGTAGGGGAGGGGATCAGCCCCAGCATTTT.